A selection of T cell receptor beta chains follows, all from one sample in a study of neoadjuvant anti-PD-1 for oral cavity cancer. Sequenced by immunoSEQ multiplex PCR; TCRdb stores in-frame clones only, minus some. The sample includes more than 8,000 clones, roughly 64% of them seen just once. This sample comprised PBMCs, obtained after nivolumab (anti-PD-1) treatment. The origin of the receptors is a person between 35 and 79 years old with oral cavity squamous cell carcinoma. Each CDR3 is given with its conserved first and last residue. Fields, in order: clone size, V gene, D gene, J gene, CDR3 DNA, CDR3 protein. The D gene is left open where the match is weak. Clone sizes are given selectively: once, few, many, or a class where the clone is expanded.

NA	TRBV2	NA	TRBJ2-4	TGTGCCAGCAGGTACGAAAACATTCAGTACTTC	CASRYENIQYF
NA	TRBV18	NA	TRBJ1-2	TGTGCCAGCTCACCACCGGCACAGGGTGGCTATGGCTACACCTTC	CASSPPAQGGYGYTF
NA	TRBV6-5	NA	TRBJ2-3	TGTGCCAGCAGTTACTCTTTGGGGGCGGGAGCAGATACGCAGTATTTT	CASSYSLGAGADTQYF
NA	TRBV11-2	TRBD1	TRBJ1-2	TGTGCCAGCAGCCTTGGACAGGGTGGCTACACCTTC	CASSLGQGGYTF
NA	TRBV5-1	NA	TRBJ2-3	TGCGCCAGCAGCTTGGGTAGCGACACAGATACGCAGTATTTT	CASSLGSDTDTQYF
few	TRBV18	NA	TRBJ1-1	TGTGCCAGCTCACCACCAAATCCCCGGGGGGCTGAAGCTTTCTTT	CASSPPNPRGAEAFF
NA	TRBV6-5	NA	TRBJ2-2	TGTGCCAGCAGTTACATTGTGGGTGCCACCGGGGAGCTGTTTTTT	CASSYIVGATGELFF
few	TRBV19	NA	TRBJ1-2	TGTGCCAGTAGTATCAACGGCAGGGGTTATGGCTACACCTTC	CASSINGRGYGYTF
NA	TRBV7-9	NA	TRBJ1-1	TGTGCCAGCAGCTTTTTAGGGATGGCCACTGAAGCTTTCTTT	CASSFLGMATEAFF
NA	TRBV6-6	TRBD2	TRBJ2-2	TGTGCCAGCAGCCGACTAGCGGGAGTACGGACCGGGGAGCTGTTTTTT	CASSRLAGVRTGELFF
NA	TRBV7-6	NA	TRBJ2-2	TGTGCCAGCAGCTTAGCGGCCAACGGAGCCGGGGAGCTGTTTTTT	CASSLAANGAGELFF
NA	TRBV7-8	TRBD1	TRBJ1-5	TGTGCCAGCAGCCCCAGGACAGGGGGCGCGGGAGGTCAGCCCCAGCATTTT	CASSPRTGGAGGQPQHF
few	TRBV6-4	NA	TRBJ2-1	TGTGCCAGCAGCTACGATCTTCAGAGCTCCTACAATGAGCAGTTCTTC	CASSYDLQSSYNEQFF
NA	TRBV6-4	TRBD1	TRBJ2-6	TGTGCCAGCAGAGAAACAGGGGGGCTAATCTCTGGGGCCAACGTCCTGACTTTC	CASRETGGLISGANVLTF
once	TRBV5-4	TRBD2	TRBJ2-1	TGTGCCAGCAGCTTTGGGGGACTAGCGGGAGGCTCCCCCCTGAATGAGCAGTTCTTC	CASSFGGLAGGSPLNEQFF
few	TRBV19	NA	TRBJ1-5	TGTGCCAGTAGTCGCGTTAATAGCAATCAGCCCCAGCATTTT	CASSRVNSNQPQHF
few	TRBV2	NA	TRBJ2-1	TGTGCCAGCAGTGAAGGGGTCTACAATGAGCAGTTCTTC	CASSEGVYNEQFF
once	TRBV6-1	NA	TRBJ1-4	TGTGCCAGCAGTGAAGTACAGCCTGAAAAACTGTTTTTT	CASSEVQPEKLFF
NA	TRBV6-5	NA	TRBJ2-7	TGTGCCAGCAGGCTAAGGGAGTCCTACGAGCAGTACTTC	CASRLRESYEQYF
once	TRBV2	NA	TRBJ2-7	TGTGCCAGCAGTCAACAGACGGACTACGAGCAGTACTTC	CASSQQTDYEQYF
NA	TRBV6-1	NA	TRBJ2-4	TGTGCCAGCAGTGAAGCGCGTCTGGTGGGTTCGCCCCCACCGATAAAGCCCAAAAACATTCAGTACTTC	CASSEARLVGSPPPIKPKNIQYF
NA	TRBV11-3	TRBD2	TRBJ2-1	TGTGCCAGCAGCTTAGGGCTAGCGGGAGGCTACAATGAGCAGTTCTTC	CASSLGLAGGYNEQFF
NA	TRBV30	NA	TRBJ2-1	TGTGCCTGGAGTCTTCGGACTGGAATCTACAATGAGCAGTTCTTC	CAWSLRTGIYNEQFF
NA	TRBV27	TRBD1	TRBJ1-2	TGTGCCAGCAGTCACCCCGGCAGGGGGCATGGCTACACCTTC	CASSHPGRGHGYTF
few	TRBV2	NA	TRBJ1-1	TGTGCCAGCAGTGATCCAGGGGACGGTGAAGCTTTCTTT	CASSDPGDGEAFF
NA	TRBV30	TRBD1	TRBJ2-2	TGTGCCTGGAGTCGACAGGGGGCAGCGAACACCGGGGAGCTGTTTTTT	CAWSRQGAANTGELFF
once	TRBV5-5	TRBD1	TRBJ1-1	TGTGCCAGCAGCAACCGGACAGGGGGAGGGAACACTGAAGCTTTCTTT	CASSNRTGGGNTEAFF
few	TRBV9	NA	TRBJ1-2	TGTGCCAGCAGCCAACGGTGGAGCGGCGGCTACACCTTC	CASSQRWSGGYTF
NA	TRBV14	NA	TRBJ2-5	TGTGCCAGCAGATTCGGGTTTACAGAGACCCAGTACTTC	CASRFGFTETQYF
few	TRBV7-9	TRBD1	TRBJ1-4	TGTGCCAGCAGCTTAGCAAAGCATGGGACAGCGGGGGAAAAACTGTTTTTT	CASSLAKHGTAGEKLFF
few	TRBV28	TRBD2	TRBJ2-3	TGTGCCAGCAGTATGGCGGGAGCTAGCACAGATACGCAGTATTTT	CASSMAGASTDTQYF
NA	TRBV19	NA	TRBJ1-3	TGTGCCAGTATTAAGGATTCCAGGCGTACTGGAAACACCATATATTTT	CASIKDSRRTGNTIYF
once	TRBV27	TRBD2	TRBJ2-3	TGTGCCAGCAGTTTCAGAGTCGGGAGGCGAGATTCCCCGCGCACAGATACGCAGTATTTT	CASSFRVGRRDSPRTDTQYF
few	TRBV21-1	NA	TRBJ1-1	TGTGCCAGCAGCAAAGACGGAGGGTGGAACAGACCGAACACTGAAGCTTTCTTT	CASSKDGGWNRPNTEAFF
few	TRBV7-9	NA	TRBJ2-7	TGTGCCAGCAGGGGGTCCCTTGAGCAGTACTTC	CASRGSLEQYF
NA	TRBV7-8	TRBD2	TRBJ2-7	TGTGCCAGCAGCGAGACTAGCGGGCTCTCCTACGAGCAGTACTTC	CASSETSGLSYEQYF
NA	TRBV19	TRBD1	TRBJ1-1	TGTGCCAGTACCAAGGACAGGGGGAGCATGAACACTGAAGCTTTCTTT	CASTKDRGSMNTEAFF
NA	TRBV6-1	NA	TRBJ1-5	TGTGCCAGCAGTGAAGCGCCAGCGAGTCAGCCCCAGCATTTT	CASSEAPASQPQHF